The T cell receptor (beta chain) described here comes from a study of T cell responses to AZD1222 COVID-19 vaccine (dated by TCRdb to the early 2020s). Background on the whole study: A total of 233 trial participants underwent TCR sequencing, of whom 200 to 220 had received two doses of AZD1222 and 26 had received two doses of the MenACWY control vaccine. Enrollment into the trials was organized by age into subgroups of 18-55, 56-69 and 70-plus years, and those subgroups contained roughly 140, 27 and 60 TCR-sequenced participants, respectively.

The CDR3 regions of human TCRbeta chains were subjected to immunosequencing. Turning to the authors' computational methods: TCRs in the repertoires were compared against a reference library of SARS-CoV-2-specific TCRs that had been generated with the MIRA antigen-specificity platform. Breadth was defined as the fraction of unique TCRs that were SARS-CoV-2-associated. Depth was defined as the fraction of total T cells that were SARS-CoV-2-associated. Using the MIRA data, each spike-specific TCR was assigned both to the spike region to which the TCR was reactive and to a CD4 or CD8 class. Log10-transformed breadth and depth values were compared by one-way ANOVA with Sidak's multiple comparisons tests. The immuneACCESS repertoire file appears here via TCRdb, limited to in-frame rearrangements. These files lack a portion of the clones; in checked studies, under half of the deficit traces to unresolved V genes, and the cause of the others is not known. V, J and clone size were drawn from that table, and D and trimming were deduced from the DNA. Here the sample has more than 120,000 clones; about 92% occur a single time. 1.5% to 2% of the sample is held by the ten biggest clonotypes.

Trimming accounts for 3 bases at V and 7 bases at J, while the number of junction bases matched to no gene is 4. Including cysteine and phenylalanine, the CDR3 has 14 amino acids. Only CDR3 DNA is held: 42 bases, read in frame from base 1. According to the germline V gene, CDR1 reads SGHVS and CDR2 reads FNYEAQ. This clone was recorded a few times. Its antigen is unknown. The input lacks base qualities; no much larger clone sits a single base away. Overall study outcomes, separate from this receptor: A significant rise in spike-specific TCR breadth and depth was observed after two AZD1222 doses relative to day 0 and relative to MenACWY recipients. Most participants were white British and females outnumbered males, and the authors suggested that clonal diversity may have been underestimated. Only six AZD1222 recipients were SARS-CoV-2 seropositive at baseline, limiting conclusions about previously exposed vaccinees. The 56-69-year group was small, and its depth increase did not reach significance, likely because of low power. CD4 TCRs associated with the vaccine covered the entire spike protein, and the dominant responses were in regions 160-218 and 743-854. Epitopes outside the regions mutated in the B.1.351 and B.1.1.7 variants were reportedly recognized by nearly half of the unique spike-specific TCRs. Because no day 14 peak-response samples were available, repertoires were characterized only after the peak T cell response.

What this sample's time point label stands for: about 28 days (+/-7) after the second vaccine dose. AZD1222 recipients with second doses at about 4 weeks or about 12 weeks were pooled, because spike-specific TCR depth and breadth did not differ between schedules. Vaccinee samples were obtained from the UK trials COV001 and COV002, which included a single-blind randomized controlled phase 2/3 trial of AZD1222 (ChAdOx1 nCoV-19) in healthy adults. For TCRbeta chain sequencing, PBMC samples were collected from trial participants at day 0 and at day 28 after the second dose. This receptor chain uses TRBV7-6 and TRBJ2-1; 9 central nucleotides agree with TRBD1. Specimen: peripheral blood, collected 28 days after the second AZD1222 dose. The TCR was taken from an adult who received the AZD1222 COVID-19 vaccine. The sequenced DNA is TGTGCCAGCAGCTTGGGACAGGGAGGGAATGAGCAGTTCTTC. Translated, it gives CASSLGQGGNEQFF.